One T cell receptor (beta chain) is described in this entry. TCRdb's copy holds only in-frame clones and misses some; the assay was immunoSEQ multiplex PCR. The data show some 62,000 clones, about 90% seen once. This sample was included in a study of T cell changes during pregnancy in multiple sclerosis. V dropped 4 bases and J dropped 7; count of bases not matched to a gene: 3. The germline V gene encodes CDR1 LGHNA and CDR2 YNFKEQ. The CDR3 contains 13 residues. The chain links TRBV4-2 to TRBJ2-1, with 8 positions matching TRBD2. Material: peripheral blood, obtained in the second trimester of pregnancy. This receptor was taken from a female donor in good health, enrolled as a control in a pregnancy study. In nucleotides, the CDR3 is TGTGCCAGCAGCCCCACGGGAGGGAATGAGCAGTTCTTC. Amino acid sequence: CASSPTGGNEQFF.